Below are 9 T cell receptor beta chains sequenced from a single sample in a study of CD8 T cell repertoires and HIV-1 epitope variants. Here immunoSEQ multiplex PCR was the method, and the copy in TCRdb shows in-frame clones only, minus some. Here the sample spans under 100,000 clones, roughly 77% being singletons. Specimen: uncultured baseline CD8+ T cells from peripheral blood mononuclear cells (PBMCs). These receptors all stem from a male donor with HIV.

J is TRBJ2-1 and V is TRBV7-2, with D perhaps matching TRBD2 (5 bases). Trimming removed 8 bases at V and 11 bases at J, with 13 bases between. The CDR3 is made up of 11 amino acids. Looked up from germline, CDR1 is SGHTA and CDR2 is FQGNSA. The CDR3: CASYSASQQFF. The CDR3, as DNA: TGTGCCAGCTATAGCGCCTCCCAGCAGTTCTTC.

This chain connects TRBV19 to TRBJ1-5, with unresolved D. This CDR3 is 16 amino acids long. The ends were cut back, 0 bases at V and 0 bases at J, with 9 bases in the middle. Per the germline V gene, CDR1 is LNHDA and CDR2 is SQIVND (reference sequence). The CDR3, as DNA: TGTGCCAGTAGTATAGACAACCCTTATAGCAATCAGCCCCAGCATTTT. This codes for CASSIDNPYSNQPQHF.

The sample holds one count of this clone. This chain joins TRBV28 and TRBJ1-1; 7 bases are a match to TRBD1. There are 11 residues in the CDR3. The J segment lost 4 bases and the V segment lost 7 bases, leaving 0 bases of the junction unmatched. Germline V lookup: CDR1 MDHEN, CDR2 SYDVKM. The CDR3 nucleotides read TGTGCCAGCAACAGGGGCACTGAAGCTTTCTTT. This sequence encodes CASNRGTEAFF.

The J gene is TRBJ2-7, the V gene TRBV6-5; TRBD2 matches at 11 bases. Losses at the gene ends were 8 bases for V and 3 bases for J; bases not matched to a gene: 6. CDR3 length: 14 residues. Germline V lookup: CDR1 MNHEY, CDR2 SVGAGI. The CDR3 loop reads CASGWTSGLYEQYF. For the CDR3, the DNA is TGTGCCAGCGGTTGGACTAGCGGGCTCTACGAGCAGTACTTC.

The J gene is TRBJ1-1, the V gene TRBV30; D is undetermined. The germline V and J ends were trimmed by 4 bases and 3 bases, with 12 bases remaining between them. Germline lookup yields CDR1 GTSNPN and CDR2 SVGIG (reference sequence). The CDR3 has 13 amino acids. The CDR3 DNA sequence: TGTGCCTGGACAGAGGAACGAGACACTGAAGCTTTCTTT. As protein: CAWTEERDTEAFF.

This chain links TRBV19 with TRBJ2-7; possibly TRBD2 for D (5 bases). Germline V gene lookup returns CDR1 LNHDA and CDR2 SQIVND (reference sequence). V lost 3 bases and J lost 4, with 16 bases in between. The CDR3 is 15 amino acids. CDR3 amino acids: CASSMEPGRWYEQYF. The CDR3 DNA is TGTGCCAGTAGTATGGAACCTGGGAGATGGTACGAGCAGTACTTC.

The chain couples TRBV19 to TRBJ2-1, with 7 bases fitting TRBD1. Germline values: CDR1 LNHDA, CDR2 SQIVND (reference sequence). Germline trimming cut 3 bases from V and 1 base from J; bases unmatched to any gene: 9. There are 17 residues in the CDR3. Here the CDR3 DNA reads TGTGCCAGTAGTATGATGGCAGGGGGTAGTTCCTACAATGAGCAGTTCTTC. Its translation: CASSMMAGGSSYNEQFF.

V gene TRBV18 combines with J gene TRBJ1-4; maybe TRBD1 (6 bases). The CDR3 spans 15 residues. The germline V and J ends were trimmed by 4 bases and 8 bases, with 17 bases remaining between them. Germline V gene data show CDR1 as KGHSH and CDR2 as LQKENI. The CDR3 reads CASSLPGQRAEKLFF. The CDR3 DNA reads TGTGCCAGCTCACTACCGGGACAAAGAGCCGAAAAACTGTTTTTT.

CDR3 coding DNA: TGTGCTAGTGGTTCGTCCAGTACCCAAGATACGCAGTATTTT. Protein: CASGSSSTQDTQYF. The J gene is TRBJ2-3, the V gene TRBV12-5; D remains unclear. V lost 4 bases, J lost 5 bases, and 13 bases lay in between. Germline lookup yields CDR1 LGHNT and CDR2 FRNRAP. The CDR3 covers 14 residues.